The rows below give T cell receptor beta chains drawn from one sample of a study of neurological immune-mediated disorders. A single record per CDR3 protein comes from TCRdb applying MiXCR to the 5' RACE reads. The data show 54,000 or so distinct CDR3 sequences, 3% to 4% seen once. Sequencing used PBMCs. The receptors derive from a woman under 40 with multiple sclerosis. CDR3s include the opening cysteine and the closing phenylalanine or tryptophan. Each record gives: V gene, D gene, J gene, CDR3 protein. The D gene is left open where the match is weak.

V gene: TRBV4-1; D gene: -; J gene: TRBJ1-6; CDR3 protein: CASSQERANSPLNF
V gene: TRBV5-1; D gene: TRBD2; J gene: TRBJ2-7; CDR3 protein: CASSYQAGGAYEQYF
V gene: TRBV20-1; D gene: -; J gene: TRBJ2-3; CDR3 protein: CSASSPKTDTQYF
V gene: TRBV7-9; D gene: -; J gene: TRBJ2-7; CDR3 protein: CASSSTGTTYEQYF
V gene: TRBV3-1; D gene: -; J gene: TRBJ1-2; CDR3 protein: CASSQELKGNYGYTF
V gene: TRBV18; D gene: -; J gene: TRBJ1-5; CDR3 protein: CASSADTMNNQPQHF
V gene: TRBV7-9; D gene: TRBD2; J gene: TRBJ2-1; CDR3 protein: CASSSRGLAGGGEQFF
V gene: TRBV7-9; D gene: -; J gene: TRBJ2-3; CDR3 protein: CASSRKTSSEHRDTQYF
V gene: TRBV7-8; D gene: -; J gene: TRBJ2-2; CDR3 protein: CASSFSTDTGELFF
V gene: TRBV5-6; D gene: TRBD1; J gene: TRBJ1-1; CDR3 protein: CASSQGTGGMLAFF
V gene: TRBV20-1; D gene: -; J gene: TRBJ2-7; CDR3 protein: CSAGPSGAPYEQYF
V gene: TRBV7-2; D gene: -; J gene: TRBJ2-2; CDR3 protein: CASSFSSNTGELFF
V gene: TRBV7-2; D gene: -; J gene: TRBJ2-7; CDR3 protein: CASSRDLLTYEQYF
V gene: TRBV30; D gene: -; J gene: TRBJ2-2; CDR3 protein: CAWSRPPTGELFF
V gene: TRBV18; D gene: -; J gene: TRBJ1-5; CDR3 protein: CASSPRDRVFQPQNF
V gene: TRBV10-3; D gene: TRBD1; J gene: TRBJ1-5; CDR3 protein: CTISEQGRGQPQHF
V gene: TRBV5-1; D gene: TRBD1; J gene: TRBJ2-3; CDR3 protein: CASVLRGLRGDTQYF
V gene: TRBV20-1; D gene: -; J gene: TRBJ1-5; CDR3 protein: CSAFGGASHQPQNF
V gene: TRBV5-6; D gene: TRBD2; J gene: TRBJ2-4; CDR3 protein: CASSLVAGANIQYF
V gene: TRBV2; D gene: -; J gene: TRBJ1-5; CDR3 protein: CASSPTVKNQPQHF
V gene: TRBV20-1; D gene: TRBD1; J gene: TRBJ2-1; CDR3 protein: CSARVRGPGGEQFF
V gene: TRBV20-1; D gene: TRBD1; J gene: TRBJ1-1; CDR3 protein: CSARETGGNTEAFF